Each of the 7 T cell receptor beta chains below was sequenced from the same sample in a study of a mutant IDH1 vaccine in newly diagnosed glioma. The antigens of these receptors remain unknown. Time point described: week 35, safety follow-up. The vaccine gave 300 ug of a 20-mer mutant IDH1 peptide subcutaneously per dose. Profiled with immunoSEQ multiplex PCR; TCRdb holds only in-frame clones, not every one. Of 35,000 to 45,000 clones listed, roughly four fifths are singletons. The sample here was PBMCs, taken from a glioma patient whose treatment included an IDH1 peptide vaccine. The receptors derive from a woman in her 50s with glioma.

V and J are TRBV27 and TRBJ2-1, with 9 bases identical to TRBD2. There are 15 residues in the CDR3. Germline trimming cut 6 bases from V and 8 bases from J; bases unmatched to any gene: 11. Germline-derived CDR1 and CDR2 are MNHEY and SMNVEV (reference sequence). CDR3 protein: CASRALAGAAHEQFF. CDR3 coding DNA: TGTGCCAGCAGGGCCTTAGCGGGGGCCGCCCATGAGCAGTTCTTC.

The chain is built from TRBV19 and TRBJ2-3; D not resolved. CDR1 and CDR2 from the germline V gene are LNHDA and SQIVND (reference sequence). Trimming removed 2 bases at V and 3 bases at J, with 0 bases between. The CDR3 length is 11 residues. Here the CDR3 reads CASSITDTQYF. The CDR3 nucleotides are TGTGCCAGTAGTATAACAGATACGCAGTATTTT. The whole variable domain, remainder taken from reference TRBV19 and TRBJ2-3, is DGGITQSPKYLFRKEGQNVTLSCEQNLNHDAMYWYRQDPGQGLRLIYYSQIVNDFQKGDIAEGYSVSREKKESFPLTVTSAQKNPTAFYLCASSITDTQYFGPGTRLTVL.

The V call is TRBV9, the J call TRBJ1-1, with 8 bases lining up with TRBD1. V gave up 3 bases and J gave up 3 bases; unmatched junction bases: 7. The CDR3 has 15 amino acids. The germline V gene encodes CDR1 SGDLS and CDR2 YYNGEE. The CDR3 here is CASSATGQGDTEAFF. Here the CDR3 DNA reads TGTGCCAGCAGCGCGACTGGACAGGGTGACACTGAAGCTTTCTTT. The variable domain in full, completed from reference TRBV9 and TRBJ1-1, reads DSGVTQTPKHLITATGQRVTLRCSPRSGDLSVYWYQQSLDQGLQFLIQYYNGEERAKGNILERFSAQQFPDLHSELNLSSLELGDSALYFCASSATGQGDTEAFFGQGTRLTVV.

The CDR3 nucleotides read TGTGCCAGCAGCGCGTCTCGGGGGTGGGGTCAGCCCCAGCATTTT. Its translation: CASSASRGWGQPQHF. The rearrangement uses TRBV9 and TRBJ1-5; perhaps TRBD1 as D (5 bases). The CDR3 is 15 residues long. Trimming took off 3 bases at V and 6 bases at J, with 16 bases between the two ends. The germline V gene has CDR1 SGDLS and CDR2 YYNGEE. Supplemented by reference TRBV9 and TRBJ1-5, the full variable domain reads DSGVTQTPKHLITATGQRVTLRCSPRSGDLSVYWYQQSLDQGLQFLIQYYNGEERAKGNILERFSAQQFPDLHSELNLSSLELGDSALYFCASSASRGWGQPQHFGDGTRLSIL.

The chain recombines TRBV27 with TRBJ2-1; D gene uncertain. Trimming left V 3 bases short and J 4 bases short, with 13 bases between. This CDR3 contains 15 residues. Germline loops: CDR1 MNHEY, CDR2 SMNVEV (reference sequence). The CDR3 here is CASSLGSRRYNEQFF. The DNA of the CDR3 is TGTGCCAGCAGTTTGGGCAGTCGAAGATACAATGAGCAGTTCTTC.

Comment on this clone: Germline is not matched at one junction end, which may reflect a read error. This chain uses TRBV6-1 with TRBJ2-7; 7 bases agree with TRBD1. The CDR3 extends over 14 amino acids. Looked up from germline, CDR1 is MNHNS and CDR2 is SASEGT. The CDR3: CASRVTGTSYEQYF. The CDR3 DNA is TGTGCCAGCAGGGTGACAGGGACCTCCTATGAGCAGTACTTC.

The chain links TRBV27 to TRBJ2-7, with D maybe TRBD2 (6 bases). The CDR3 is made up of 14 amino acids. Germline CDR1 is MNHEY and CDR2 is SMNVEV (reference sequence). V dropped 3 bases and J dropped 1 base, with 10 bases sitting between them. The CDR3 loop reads CASSLTRGSYEQYF. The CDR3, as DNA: TGTGCCAGCAGTTTGACTAGAGGATCCTACGAGCAGTACTTC.